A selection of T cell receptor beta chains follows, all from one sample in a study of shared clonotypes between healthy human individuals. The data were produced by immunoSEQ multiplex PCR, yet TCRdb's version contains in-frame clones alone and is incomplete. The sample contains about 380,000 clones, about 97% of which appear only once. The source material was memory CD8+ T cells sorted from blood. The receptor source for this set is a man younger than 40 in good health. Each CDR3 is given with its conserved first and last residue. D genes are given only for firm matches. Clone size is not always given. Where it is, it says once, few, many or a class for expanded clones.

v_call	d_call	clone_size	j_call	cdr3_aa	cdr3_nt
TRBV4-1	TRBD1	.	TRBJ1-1	CASSPDRGNTEAFF	TGCGCCAGCAGCCCTGACAGGGGGAACACTGAAGCTTTCTTT
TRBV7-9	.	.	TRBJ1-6	CASSLGGDSPLHF	TGTGCCAGCAGCTTAGGGGGGGATTCACCCCTCCACTTT
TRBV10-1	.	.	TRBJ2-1	CASSPSYNEQFF	TGCGCCAGCAGTCCCAGCTACAATGAGCAGTTCTTC
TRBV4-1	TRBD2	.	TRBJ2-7	CASSHAVAGVWEQYF	TGCGCCAGCAGCCACGCGGTAGCGGGAGTGTGGGAGCAGTACTTC
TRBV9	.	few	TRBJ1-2	CASSVADSNYGYTF	TGTGCCAGCAGCGTAGCAGACAGTAACTATGGCTACACCTTC
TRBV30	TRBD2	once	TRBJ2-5	CAWSLGLTSEGRETQYF	TGTGCCTGGAGCCTAGGGTTGACTAGCGAAGGCCGAGAGACCCAGTACTTC
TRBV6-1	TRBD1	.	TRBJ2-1	CASRGQVRTFNEQFF	TGTGCCAGCAGGGGACAGGTGAGGACTTTCAATGAGCAGTTCTTC
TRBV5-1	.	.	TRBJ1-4	CASSLNQGPEKLFF	TGCGCCAGCAGCTTGAATCAGGGTCCGGAAAAACTGTTTTTT
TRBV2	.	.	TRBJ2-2	CASTTKGGTGELFF	TGTGCCAGCACTACCAAGGGGGGGACGGGGGAGCTGTTTTTT
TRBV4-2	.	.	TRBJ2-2	CASSQPLKNPGELFF	TGTGCCAGCAGCCAACCACTAAAAAACCCCGGGGAGCTGTTTTTT
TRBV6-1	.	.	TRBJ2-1	CASKANEQFF	TGTGCCAGCAAGGCGAATGAGCAGTTCTTC
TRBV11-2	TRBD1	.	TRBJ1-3	CASSLDIGTGIFSGNTIYF	TGTGCCAGCAGCTTAGATATCGGGACAGGGATTTTCTCTGGAAACACCATATATTTT
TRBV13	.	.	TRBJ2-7	CASSLGPQGEQYF	TGTGCCAGCAGCTTAGGACCACAGGGCGAGCAGTACTTC
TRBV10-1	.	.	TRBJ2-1	CASRVSEQFF	TGCGCCAGCAGGGTCTCGGAGCAGTTCTTC
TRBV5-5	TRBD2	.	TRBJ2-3	CASSLETSLSDTQYF	TGTGCCAGCAGCTTAGAGACTAGCCTTTCGGATACGCAGTATTTT
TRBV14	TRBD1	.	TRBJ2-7	CASSLDREGSYEQYF	TGTGCCAGCAGCCTCGACAGGGAAGGGTCCTACGAGCAGTACTTC
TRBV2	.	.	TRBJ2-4	CASRGVLAKNIQYF	TGTGCCAGCAGGGGCGTACTAGCCAAAAACATTCAGTACTTC
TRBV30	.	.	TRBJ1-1	CAWIMGARGNTEAFF	TGTGCCTGGATAATGGGGGCGCGGGGGAACACTGAAGCTTTCTTT
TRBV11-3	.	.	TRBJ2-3	CASSPEGGRDTQYF	TGTGCCAGCAGCCCGGAGGGGGGCAGAGATACGCAGTATTTT
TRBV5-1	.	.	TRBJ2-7	CASSSAGRTQTSYEQYF	TGCGCCAGCAGCTCGGCCGGACGGACCCAGACCTCCTACGAGCAGTACTTC
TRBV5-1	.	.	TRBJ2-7	CASSLTDSSYEQYF	TGCGCCAGCAGCTTGACGGACAGCTCCTACGAGCAGTACTTC
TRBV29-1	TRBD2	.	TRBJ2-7	CSVEKAGVSYEQYF	TGCAGCGTTGAAAAGGCGGGGGTCTCCTACGAGCAGTACTTC
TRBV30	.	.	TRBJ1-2	CAWSVRGLGYTF	TGTGCCTGGAGTGTACGCGGGCTGGGCTACACCTTC
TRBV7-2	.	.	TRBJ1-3	CASSPQVRGNTIYF	TGTGCCAGCAGCCCACAGGTCCGGGGAAACACCATATATTTT
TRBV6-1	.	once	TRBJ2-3	CASSEVGRTTDTQYF	TGTGCCAGCAGTGAAGTGGGCCGTACCACAGATACGCAGTATTTT
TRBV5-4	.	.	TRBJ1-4	CASSVDRRSNEKLFF	TGTGCCAGCAGCGTTGACAGGCGATCTAATGAAAAACTGTTTTTT
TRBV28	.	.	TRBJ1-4	CASSYPTGMGEKLFF	TGTGCCAGCAGTTACCCAACAGGGATGGGTGAAAAACTGTTTTTT
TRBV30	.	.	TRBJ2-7	CAWSVGEQYF	TGTGCCTGGAGTGTGGGCGAGCAGTACTTC
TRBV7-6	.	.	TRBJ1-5	CASSPFVYREGQPQHF	TGTGCCAGCAGCCCCTTCGTGTACAGGGAGGGTCAGCCCCAGCATTTT
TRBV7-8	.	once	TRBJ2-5	CASSSTGTPKETQYF	TGTGCCAGCAGCTCAACCGGGACACCAAAAGAGACCCAGTACTTC
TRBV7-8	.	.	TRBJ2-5	CASTKTRVSEGTQYF	TGTGCCAGCACCAAAACGAGGGTTTCGGAGGGGACCCAGTACTTC
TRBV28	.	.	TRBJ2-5	CASSAPRGGETQYF	TGTGCCAGCAGTGCACCCAGGGGAGGGGAGACCCAGTACTTC
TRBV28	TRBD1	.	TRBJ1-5	CASSLRTGTGDQPQHF	TGTGCCAGCAGTTTAAGGACCGGGACAGGGGATCAGCCCCAGCATTTT
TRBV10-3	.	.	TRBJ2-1	CAISDGPSSYNEQFF	TGTGCCATCAGCGATGGACCGAGCTCCTACAATGAGCAGTTCTTC
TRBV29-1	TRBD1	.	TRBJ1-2	CSVGAGGYGYTF	TGCAGCGTTGGGGCAGGGGGCTATGGCTACACCTTC
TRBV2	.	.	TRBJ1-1	CASSERVGSYAEAFF	TGTGCCAGCAGTGAACGGGTCGGCTCTTACGCTGAAGCTTTCTTT
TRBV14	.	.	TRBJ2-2	CASSQGAGTGELFF	TGTGCCAGCAGCCAGGGGGCGGGAACCGGGGAGCTGTTTTTT
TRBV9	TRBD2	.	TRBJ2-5	CASSGTRWETQYF	TGTGCCAGCAGCGGGACTAGGTGGGAGACCCAGTACTTC
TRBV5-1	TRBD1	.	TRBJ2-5	CASSLAGQGETQYF	TGCGCCAGCAGCTTGGCAGGACAGGGGGAGACCCAGTACTTC
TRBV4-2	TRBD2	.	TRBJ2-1	CASSQEGLTYNEQFF	TGTGCCAGCAGCCAAGAGGGACTAACTTACAATGAGCAGTTCTTC
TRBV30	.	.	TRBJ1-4	CAWSVLAGEKLFF	TGTGCCTGGAGTGTACTTGCCGGGGAAAAACTGTTTTTT
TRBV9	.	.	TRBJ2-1	CASSVQGGVNEQFF	TGTGCCAGCAGCGTTCAGGGGGGAGTGAATGAGCAGTTCTTC
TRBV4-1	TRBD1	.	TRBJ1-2	CASSQPQGGPTFNYGYTF	TGCGCCAGCAGCCAACCTCAAGGGGGCCCAACCTTCAACTATGGCTACACCTTC
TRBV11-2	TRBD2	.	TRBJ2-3	CASSLTSGTDTQYF	TGTGCCAGCAGCTTGACTAGCGGCACAGATACGCAGTATTTT
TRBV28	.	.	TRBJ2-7	CASSLKTDGSSYEQYF	TGTGCCAGCAGTCTTAAAACGGACGGGAGCTCCTACGAGCAGTACTTC
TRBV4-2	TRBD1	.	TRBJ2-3	CASSQDGQGSTDTQYF	TGTGCCAGCAGCCAAGATGGACAGGGCAGCACAGATACGCAGTATTTT
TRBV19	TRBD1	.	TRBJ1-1	CASGQGAQTEAFF	TGTGCCAGTGGACAGGGGGCGCAGACTGAAGCTTTCTTT
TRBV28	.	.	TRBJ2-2	CASSLGGVTSGELFF	TGTGCCAGCAGTTTAGGGGGAGTGACATCCGGGGAGCTGTTTTTT
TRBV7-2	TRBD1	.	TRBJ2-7	CASSLDRGSEQYF	TGTGCCAGCAGCTTAGACAGGGGAAGCGAGCAGTACTTC
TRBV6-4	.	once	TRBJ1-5	CAIQGPQDSLSNQPQHF	TGTGCCATCCAGGGACCCCAGGACTCCCTTAGCAATCAGCCCCAGCATTTT
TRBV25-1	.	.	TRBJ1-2	CASSEWNVPGFF	TGTGCCAGCAGTGAATGGAATGTGCCTGGGTTCTTC
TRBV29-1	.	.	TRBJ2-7	CSAQGLFYEQYF	TGCAGCGCACAAGGTCTATTCTACGAGCAGTACTTC
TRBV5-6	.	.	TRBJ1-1	CASTSGLSNTEAFF	TGTGCCAGCACCTCGGGACTCTCGAACACTGAAGCTTTCTTT
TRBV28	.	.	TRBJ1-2	CASSGTVYGYTF	TGTGCCAGCAGCGGAACAGTGTATGGCTACACCTTC
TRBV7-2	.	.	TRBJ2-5	CASSLYTGEETQYF	TGTGCCAGCAGCTTATATACGGGGGAAGAGACCCAGTACTTC